What follows are 16 T cell receptor beta chains derived from one specimen sequenced in a study of blood T cell repertoires in COVID-19. Produced via immunoSEQ multiplex PCR; TCRdb's table is partial and in-frame only. The repertoire holds around 42,000 clones, with 79% as singletons. Source material: peripheral blood. The receptors were sampled from a woman older than 75 with acute or convalescent COVID-19.

This clone was recorded once. This rearrangement joins TRBV30 to TRBJ1-2, with D hard to call. Trimming removed 0 bases from V and 6 bases from J, with 11 bases in between. The CDR3 is 13 amino acids. CDR1 and CDR2 from the germline V gene are GTSNPN and SVGIG (reference sequence). The CDR3 protein is CAWSVRGRDGYTF. The DNA of the CDR3 is TGTGCCTGGAGTGTACGGGGTAGGGATGGCTACACCTTC.

V usage is TRBV19 and J usage is TRBJ2-2; TRBD2 aligns across 10 bases. With 2 bases clipped from V and 6 bases from J, the junction kept 9 bases outside the gene matches. The CDR3 spans 17 residues. Germline V CDR1 and CDR2: LNHDA, SQIVND (reference sequence). The CDR3 spells CASSIMVASGSSGELFF. The DNA of the CDR3 is TGTGCCAGTAGTATAATGGTGGCTAGCGGGAGTTCCGGGGAGCTGTTTTTT. Together with reference TRBV19 and TRBJ2-2, the CDR3 gives the full variable domain: DGGITQSPKYLFRKEGQNVTLSCEQNLNHDAMYWYRQDPGQGLRLIYYSQIVNDFQKGDIAEGYSVSREKKESFPLTVTSAQKNPTAFYLCASSIMVASGSSGELFFGEGSRLTVL.

The chain links TRBV24-1 to TRBJ2-1; TRBD1 agrees at 7 bases. The CDR3 is made up of 15 amino acids. Losses at the gene ends were 3 bases for V and 5 bases for J; bases not matched to a gene: 6. In germline, CDR1 is KGHDR, CDR2 SFDVKD. The CDR3 sequence: CATSDPRQGHNEQFF. The CDR3 region has the DNA TGTGCCACCAGTGATCCCCGACAGGGCCACAATGAGCAGTTCTTC.

The gene calls are TRBV10-3 and TRBJ2-1, with TRBD2 as a possible D gene (6 bases). This CDR3 is 12 amino acids long. CDR1 ENHRY and CDR2 SYGVKD come from the germline V gene. V lost 5 bases, J lost 6 bases, and 8 bases lay in between. CDR3 sequence (DNA): TGTGCCATCAGTCCGCGGGGCAATGAGCAGTTCTTC. Translated, it gives CAISPRGNEQFF.

This clone was counted once. This chain uses TRBV10-3 with TRBJ1-2; TRBD1 agrees at 9 bases. The J segment lost 0 bases and the V segment lost 5 bases, leaving 10 bases of the junction unmatched. The germline V gene encodes CDR1 ENHRY and CDR2 SYGVKD. The CDR3 totals 17 residues. Here the CDR3 DNA reads TGTGCCATCAGTATGGACAGGGGTACCCCGGCTAACTATGGCTACACCTTC. Translating it yields CAISMDRGTPANYGYTF.

The chain is built from TRBV11-3 and TRBJ1-5; a weak D match, TRBD1 (5 bases). CDR3 length: 20 amino acids. Looked up from germline, CDR1 is SGHNT and CDR2 is YENEEA. Trimming shortened V by 5 bases and J by 0 bases, and 26 bases separated the two germline ends. The CDR3 here is CASSPPPGGLGPHSNQPQHF. The CDR3 DNA is TGTGCCAGCAGCCCACCCCCCGGGGGTTTGGGTCCCCATAGCAATCAGCCCCAGCATTTT. Full variable domain (outside the CDR3, taken from reference TRBV11-3 and TRBJ1-5): EAGVVQSPRYKIIEKKQPVAFWCNPISGHNTLYWYLQNLGQGPELLIRYENEEAVDDSQLPKDRFSAERLKGVDSTLKIQPAELGDSAVYLCASSPPPGGLGPHSNQPQHFGDGTRLSIL.

This clone is a singleton in its sample. The chain couples TRBV5-1 to TRBJ2-1, with 10 nucleotides matching TRBD2. Germline lookup yields CDR1 SGHRS and CDR2 YFSETQ. The CDR3 is 18 amino acids. V was pared by 10 bases and J by 4 bases, with 20 bases of the junction left unmatched. The CDR3 region is CARYSGGAGLGVYNEQFF. The DNA for the CDR3 is TGCGCCCGCTACAGCGGGGGGGCGGGACTAGGTGTTTACAATGAGCAGTTCTTC.

The chain recombines TRBV18 with TRBJ1-3; 8 bases map to TRBD1. The CDR3 has 13 amino acids. With 4 bases clipped from V and 4 bases from J, the junction kept 0 bases outside the gene matches. The germline V gene has CDR1 KGHSH and CDR2 LQKENI. The CDR3 sequence: CASSRTGGNTIYF. CDR3 nucleotide sequence: TGTGCCAGCTCACGGACAGGGGGAAACACCATATATTTT.

In this sample, this clone turned up once. The V call is TRBV29-1, the J call TRBJ2-6; 8 bases line up with TRBD2. With V trimmed by 0 bases and J by 3 bases, 1 base remained unmatched. The CDR3 extends over 15 amino acids. Germline V CDR1 and CDR2: SQVTM, ANQGSEA. CDR3 loop: CSVEERGDGANVLTF. The DNA for the CDR3 is TGCAGCGTTGAAGAGCGGGGGGATGGGGCCAACGTCCTGACTTTC.

The chain recombines TRBV4-3 with TRBJ2-5, with D perhaps matching TRBD2 (5 bases). Trimming left V 8 bases short and J 2 bases short, with 15 bases between. The germline V gene has CDR1 LGHNA and CDR2 YSLEER. The CDR3 covers 14 residues. CDR3 protein: CASRVDSLQETQYF. CDR3 nucleotide sequence: TGCGCCAGCCGGGTGGACTCACTTCAAGAGACCCAGTACTTC.

This clone has more than one count but fewer than ten. The chain recombines TRBV2 with TRBJ1-2, with 8 bases lining up with TRBD1. Germline V gene sequence: CDR1 SNHLY, CDR2 FYNNEI. CDR3 length: 13 amino acids. The V and J ends lost 6 bases and 7 bases, in that order; junction bases with no gene match: 7. The CDR3 is CASRPQGAGGYTF. CDR3 nucleotide sequence: TGTGCCAGCAGACCTCAGGGGGCTGGTGGCTACACCTTC.

The rearrangement uses TRBV10-3 and TRBJ1-1, with D possibly matching TRBD1 (5 bases). The germline V gene encodes CDR1 ENHRY and CDR2 SYGVKD. The CDR3 is 12 amino acids. The V and J ends lost 4 bases and 4 bases respectively, with 7 bases between them. The CDR3 region has the DNA TGTGCCATCAGTGGACAGACCACTGAAGCTTTCTTT. Translating it yields CAISGQTTEAFF.

This chain uses TRBV19 with TRBJ2-1; 7 bases agree with TRBD2. Trimming took 5 bases from V and 9 from J; bases not matched to a gene: 7. Per the germline V gene, CDR1 is LNHDA and CDR2 is SQIVND (reference sequence). The CDR3 is 13 residues long. The CDR3 sequence is CASSWSGRGEQFF. CDR3 in DNA: TGTGCCAGTAGTTGGTCGGGGAGGGGTGAGCAGTTCTTC.

This clone was observed once. This chain links TRBV10-2 with TRBJ1-2; D ambiguous. The CDR3 consists of 16 residues. V lost 0 bases, J lost 3 bases, and 14 bases lay in between. CDR1 and CDR2 from the germline V gene are WSHSY and SAAADI. The DNA for the CDR3 is TGCGCCAGCAGTGAGTCGCGGAGGGATTTTTACTATGGCTACACCTTC. It encodes CASSESRRDFYYGYTF.

The chain links TRBV5-1 to TRBJ1-2; D may be TRBD1 (5 bases). Per germline, CDR1 SGHRS and CDR2 YFSETQ. The V and J ends lost 0 bases and 8 bases respectively, with 14 bases between them. The CDR3 runs 14 residues. The CDR3: CASSLETATGGYTF. For the CDR3, the DNA is TGCGCCAGCAGCTTGGAGACAGCAACAGGAGGCTACACCTTC.

V is TRBV27 and J is TRBJ1-5, with no clear D. The CDR3 spans 13 residues. Germline CDR1 is MNHEY and CDR2 is SMNVEV (reference sequence). Trimming left V 8 bases short and J 0 bases short, with 8 bases between. The CDR3 protein is CASGLYSNQPQHF. In DNA form, the CDR3 reads TGTGCCAGCGGGCTCTATAGCAATCAGCCCCAGCATTTT.